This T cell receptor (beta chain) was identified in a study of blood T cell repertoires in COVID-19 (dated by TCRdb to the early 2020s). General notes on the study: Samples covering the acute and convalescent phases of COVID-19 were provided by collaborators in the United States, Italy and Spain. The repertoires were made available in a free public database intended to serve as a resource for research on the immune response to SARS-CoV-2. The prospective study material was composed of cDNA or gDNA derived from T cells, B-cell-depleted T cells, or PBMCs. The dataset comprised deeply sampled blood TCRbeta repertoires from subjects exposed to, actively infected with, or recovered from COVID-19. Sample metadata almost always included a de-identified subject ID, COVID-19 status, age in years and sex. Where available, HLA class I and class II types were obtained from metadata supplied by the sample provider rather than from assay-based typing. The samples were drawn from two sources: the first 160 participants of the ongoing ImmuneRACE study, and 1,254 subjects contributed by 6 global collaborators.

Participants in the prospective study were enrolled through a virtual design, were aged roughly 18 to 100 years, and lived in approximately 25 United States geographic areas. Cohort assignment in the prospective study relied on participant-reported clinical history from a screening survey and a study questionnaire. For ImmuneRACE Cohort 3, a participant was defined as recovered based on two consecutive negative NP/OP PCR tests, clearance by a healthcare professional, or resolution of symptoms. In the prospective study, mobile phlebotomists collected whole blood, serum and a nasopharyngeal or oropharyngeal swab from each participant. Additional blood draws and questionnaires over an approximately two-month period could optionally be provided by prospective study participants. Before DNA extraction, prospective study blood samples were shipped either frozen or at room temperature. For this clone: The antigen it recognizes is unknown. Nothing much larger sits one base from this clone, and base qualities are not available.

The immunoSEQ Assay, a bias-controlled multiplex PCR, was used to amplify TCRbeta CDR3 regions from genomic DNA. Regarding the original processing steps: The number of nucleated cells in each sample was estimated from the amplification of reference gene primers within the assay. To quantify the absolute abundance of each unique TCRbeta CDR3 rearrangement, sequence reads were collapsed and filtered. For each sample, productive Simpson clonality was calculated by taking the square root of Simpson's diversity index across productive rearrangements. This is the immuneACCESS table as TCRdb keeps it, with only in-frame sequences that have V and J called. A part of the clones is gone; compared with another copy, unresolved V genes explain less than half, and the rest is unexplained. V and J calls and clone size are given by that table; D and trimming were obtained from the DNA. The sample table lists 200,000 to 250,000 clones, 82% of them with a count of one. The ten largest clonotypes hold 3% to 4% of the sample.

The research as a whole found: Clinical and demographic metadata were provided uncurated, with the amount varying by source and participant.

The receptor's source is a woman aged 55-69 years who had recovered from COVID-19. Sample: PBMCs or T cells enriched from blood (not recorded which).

The nucleotide sequence is given as TGTGCCAGTACTCTCGGGGGAGGAGCCTACAATGAGCAGTTCTTC. Translated, this gives CASTLGGGAYNEQFF. This sequence uses TRBV19 and TRBJ2-1; the best D guess is TRBD2, with 6 bases matching. Trimming removed 7 bases from V and 2 bases from J, leaving 15 bases between the germline ends. CDR1 LNHDA and CDR2 SQIVND were looked up in the germline V gene (reference sequence). The cysteine opens and the phenylalanine closes a CDR3 of 15 amino acids. The DNA shown is the 45-base CDR3, in frame from base 1.